These T cell receptor beta chains were read from a single sample in a study of monozygotic twins with cystic fibrosis. The method was immunoSEQ multiplex PCR; TCRdb's version includes in-frame clones alone and lacks a portion of them. The sample records about 36,000 clones, 84% being singletons. The sequenced material came from blood. These receptors originate from a girl aged 2 to 10 with cystic fibrosis. The CDR3 runs from the conserved cysteine through the conserved F or W. D genes are given only for firm matches. The size entry is marked missing in some rows and otherwise reads once, few, many or a size class.

d_gene,v_gene,j_gene,abundance,CDR3aa,CDR3nt
.,TRBV6-5,TRBJ1-1,.,CASSYGYMNTEAFF,TGTGCCAGCAGTTACGGTTATATGAACACTGAAGCTTTCTTT
TRBD1,TRBV25-1,TRBJ1-1,few,CASRRQGTGNTEAFF,TGTGCCAGCAGGAGACAGGGGACAGGGAACACTGAAGCTTTCTTT
.,TRBV5-6,TRBJ2-1,.,CASSRTAPQGGQFF,TGTGCCAGCAGTCGGACTGCTCCCCAGGGGGGGCAGTTCTTC
.,TRBV7-9,TRBJ1-1,.,CASRTGGEAFF,TGTGCCAGCAGGACGGGGGGTGAAGCTTTCTTT
.,TRBV15,TRBJ1-1,.,CATSRDRVGTEAFF,TGTGCCACCAGCAGAGATAGGGTGGGCACTGAAGCTTTCTTT
TRBD1,TRBV5-5,TRBJ1-1,.,CASRRGQGRTEAFF,TGTGCCAGCAGGAGAGGACAGGGCCGAACTGAAGCTTTCTTT
TRBD1,TRBV30,TRBJ2-1,.,CAWSVPDRTYNEQFF,TGTGCCTGGAGTGTCCCGGACAGGACCTACAATGAGCAGTTCTTC
.,TRBV25-1,TRBJ1-6,.,CASSDSLRSPLHF,TGTGCCAGCAGTGATAGTCTTCGCTCACCCCTCCACTTT
TRBD1,TRBV5-1,TRBJ2-5,once,CASSYSSTGGQETQYF,TGCGCCAGCAGCTATAGTAGTACAGGGGGACAAGAGACCCAGTACTTC
.,TRBV6-4,TRBJ1-6,.,CASSERRNSPLHF,TGTGCCAGCAGTGAGCGCAGAAATTCACCCCTCCACTTT
.,TRBV7-9,TRBJ1-2,.,CASSLDINYGYTF,TGTGCCAGCAGCTTAGACATTAACTATGGCTACACCTTC
.,TRBV19,TRBJ1-2,.,CASSIDRWNYGYTF,TGTGCCAGTAGTATAGATCGGTGGAACTATGGCTACACCTTC
.,TRBV4-3,TRBJ2-2,.,CASSQIGGTNTGELFF,TGCGCCAGCAGCCAGATAGGGGGGACGAACACCGGGGAGCTGTTTTTT
.,TRBV14,TRBJ1-3,.,CASSQHSDPSPLNTIYF,TGTGCCAGCAGCCAACACTCTGACCCATCCCCTCTAAACACCATATATTTT
TRBD1,TRBV7-9,TRBJ1-1,.,CASSVGRQGLNSNTEAFF,TGTGCCAGCAGCGTAGGCCGACAGGGACTAAATTCGAACACTGAAGCTTTCTTT
.,TRBV30,TRBJ2-7,few,CAWSKGQGSYEQYF,TGTGCCTGGAGCAAGGGGCAGGGCAGCTACGAGCAGTACTTC
.,TRBV30,TRBJ1-1,.,CAWSVKVLNTEAFF,TGTGCCTGGAGTGTAAAGGTTTTGAACACTGAAGCTTTCTTT
.,TRBV18,TRBJ1-6,few,CASSPQRDNSPLHF,TGTGCCAGCTCACCACAACGGGATAATTCACCCCTCCACTTT
TRBD2,TRBV7-2,TRBJ2-5,.,CASSLTSGGYQETQYF,TGTGCCAGCAGCCTTACTAGCGGGGGCTACCAAGAGACCCAGTACTTC
TRBD1,TRBV2,TRBJ1-2,.,CASSGGRGDYGYTF,TGTGCCAGCAGTGGGGGCAGGGGGGATTATGGCTACACCTTC
.,TRBV18,TRBJ2-7,.,CASSPTRGSEQYF,TGTGCCAGCTCACCGACCAGGGGTTCGGAGCAGTACTTC
TRBD1,TRBV2,TRBJ1-2,.,CASSGLPRDRDYYGYTF,TGTGCCAGCAGCGGGTTACCCCGGGACAGGGACTACTATGGCTACACCTTC
.,TRBV9,TRBJ2-3,.,CASSVVVGDTQYF,TGTGCCAGCAGCGTAGTTGTGGGGGATACGCAGTATTTT
TRBD2,TRBV5-6,TRBJ2-1,.,CASSYFSGGAIDEQFF,TGTGCCAGCAGCTATTTTAGCGGGGGGGCGATTGATGAGCAGTTCTTC
.,TRBV29-1,TRBJ2-3,.,CSVEKGDTQYF,TGCAGCGTTGAAAAAGGTGATACGCAGTATTTT
.,TRBV7-9,TRBJ1-3,few,CASSLPGSGNTIYF,TGTGCCAGCAGCTTACCGGGCTCTGGAAACACCATATATTTT
.,TRBV6-5,TRBJ1-3,.,CASSYSREPPGNTIYF,TGTGCCAGCAGTTACTCGCGAGAGCCCCCTGGAAACACCATATATTTT
.,TRBV4-3,TRBJ1-1,once,CASMRIMNTEAFF,TGCGCCAGCATGCGGATCATGAACACTGAAGCTTTCTTT
.,TRBV4-1,TRBJ1-2,.,CASSQVTLGGYTF,TGCGCCAGCAGCCAAGTAACCCTGGGAGGCTACACCTTC
.,TRBV5-1,TRBJ2-3,.,CASAWTADTQYF,TGCGCCAGCGCATGGACAGCTGATACGCAGTATTTT
.,TRBV7-9,TRBJ2-7,.,CASSLAVKQGSYEQYF,TGTGCCAGCAGCTTAGCGGTTAAGCAGGGATCCTACGAGCAGTACTTC
.,TRBV5-8,TRBJ2-5,.,CASTLGWGQRVETQYF,TGTGCCAGCACCCTTGGGTGGGGCCAGAGGGTGGAGACCCAGTACTTC
.,TRBV7-6,TRBJ1-1,.,CASSLAGQSNTEAFF,TGTGCCAGCAGCTTAGCTGGACAGTCAAACACTGAAGCTTTCTTT
.,TRBV30,TRBJ1-5,.,CAWSTRQIGNQPQHF,TGTGCCTGGAGCACTCGACAGATAGGCAATCAGCCCCAGCATTTT
.,TRBV5-1,TRBJ1-2,.,CASTLTDRPFYGYTF,TGCGCCAGCACTCTAACCGACCGACCCTTCTATGGCTACACCTTC
TRBD2,TRBV7-2,TRBJ2-2,.,CASSLVGRTSGADTGELFF,TGTGCCAGCAGCTTAGTCGGCCGGACTAGCGGGGCCGACACCGGGGAGCTGTTTTTT
TRBD2,TRBV5-1,TRBJ2-5,.,CASSGGTSGGAETQYF,TGCGCCAGCAGCGGTGGAACGAGCGGGGGGGCAGAGACCCAGTACTTC
.,TRBV6-6,TRBJ2-7,once,CASSNGPTYEQYF,TGTGCCAGCAGCAACGGGCCCACCTACGAGCAGTACTTC
.,TRBV5-1,TRBJ2-5,.,CASSWPGTQETQYF,TGCGCCAGCAGCTGGCCCGGGACGCAAGAGACCCAGTACTTC
TRBD1,TRBV30,TRBJ1-4,.,CAGRGQGYPPEKLFF,TGTGCCGGGCGGGGACAGGGGTACCCTCCGGAAAAACTGTTTTTT
TRBD1,TRBV7-2,TRBJ1-4,.,CASSLGTGDEKLFF,TGTGCCAGCAGCTTAGGGACAGGTGATGAAAAACTGTTTTTT
TRBD2,TRBV5-4,TRBJ2-4,.,CASSLTGSGTAKNIQYF,TGTGCCAGCAGCCTGACCGGTAGCGGGACAGCCAAAAACATTCAGTACTTC
TRBD1,TRBV2,TRBJ2-7,.,CASRDRPYEQYF,TGTGCCAGCAGGGACAGGCCCTACGAGCAGTACTTC
.,TRBV4-1,TRBJ2-7,.,CASSQAWGWVTYEQYF,TGCGCCAGCAGCCAAGCTTGGGGGTGGGTAACCTACGAGCAGTACTTC
.,TRBV5-4,TRBJ2-2,.,CASSSLALNTGELFF,TGTGCCAGCAGCTCTCTAGCATTAAACACCGGGGAGCTGTTTTTT
TRBD1,TRBV30,TRBJ1-3,.,CAWRTGSSGNTIYF,TGTGCCTGGAGGACAGGGAGCTCTGGAAACACCATATATTTT
.,TRBV7-9,TRBJ1-1,.,CASSLGRKVGQNTEAFF,TGTGCCAGCAGCTTAGGGAGAAAGGTCGGTCAGAACACTGAAGCTTTCTTT
.,TRBV6-1,TRBJ1-4,once,CASAYQDSWNEKLFF,TGTGCCAGTGCTTACCAGGACAGCTGGAATGAAAAACTGTTTTTT
TRBD1,TRBV29-1,TRBJ2-5,once,CSVAITGAETQYF,TGCAGCGTTGCGATCACAGGGGCCGAGACCCAGTACTTC
.,TRBV14,TRBJ2-3,.,CASSQALSGHHTDTQYF,TGTGCCAGCAGCCAAGCATTGTCAGGACACCACACAGATACGCAGTATTTT
TRBD1,TRBV5-1,TRBJ1-2,.,CASRSGTGGIYGYTF,TGCGCCAGCAGGTCTGGGACAGGGGGCATCTATGGCTACACCTTC
.,TRBV2,TRBJ1-2,.,CASSDQGFYGYTF,TGTGCCAGCAGTGACCAGGGGTTCTATGGCTACACCTTC
.,TRBV7-2,TRBJ2-6,.,CASIKWGSGANVLTF,TGTGCCAGCATCAAATGGGGCTCTGGGGCCAACGTCCTGACTTTC
.,TRBV7-2,TRBJ1-2,.,CASSLMSTGNNYGYTF,TGTGCCAGCAGCTTAATGAGCACAGGGAATAACTATGGCTACACCTTC
.,TRBV19,TRBJ2-2,.,CASSTGDRGPNTGELFF,TGTGCCAGCAGTACGGGGGACAGAGGACCTAACACCGGGGAGCTGTTTTTT